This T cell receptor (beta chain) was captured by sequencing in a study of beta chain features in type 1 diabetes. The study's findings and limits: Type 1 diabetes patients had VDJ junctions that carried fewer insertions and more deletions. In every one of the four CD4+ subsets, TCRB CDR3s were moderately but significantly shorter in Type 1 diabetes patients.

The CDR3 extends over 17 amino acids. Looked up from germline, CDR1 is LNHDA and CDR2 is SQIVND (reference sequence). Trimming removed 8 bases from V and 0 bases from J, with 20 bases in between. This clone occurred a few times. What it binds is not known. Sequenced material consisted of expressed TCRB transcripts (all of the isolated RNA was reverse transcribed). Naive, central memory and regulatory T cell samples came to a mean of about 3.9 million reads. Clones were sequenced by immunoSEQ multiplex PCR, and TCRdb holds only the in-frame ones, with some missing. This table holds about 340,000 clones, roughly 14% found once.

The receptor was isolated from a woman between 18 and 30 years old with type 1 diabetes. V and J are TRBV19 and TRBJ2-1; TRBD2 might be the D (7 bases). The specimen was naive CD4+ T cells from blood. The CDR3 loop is CASGKAGRGGSYNEQFF. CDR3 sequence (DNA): TGTGCCAGTGGGAAGGCGGGAAGGGGGGGCTCCTACAATGAGCAGTTCTTC.